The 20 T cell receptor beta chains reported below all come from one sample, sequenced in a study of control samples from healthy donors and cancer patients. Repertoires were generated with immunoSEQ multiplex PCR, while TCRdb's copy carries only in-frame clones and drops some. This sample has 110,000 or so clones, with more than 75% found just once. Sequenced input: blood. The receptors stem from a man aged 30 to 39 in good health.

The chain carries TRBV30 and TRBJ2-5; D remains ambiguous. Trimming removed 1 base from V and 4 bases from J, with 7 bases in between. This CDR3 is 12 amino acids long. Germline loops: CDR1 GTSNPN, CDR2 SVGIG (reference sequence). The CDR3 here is CAWSDSTETQYF. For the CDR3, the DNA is TGTGCCTGGAGTGACAGTACAGAGACCCAGTACTTC.

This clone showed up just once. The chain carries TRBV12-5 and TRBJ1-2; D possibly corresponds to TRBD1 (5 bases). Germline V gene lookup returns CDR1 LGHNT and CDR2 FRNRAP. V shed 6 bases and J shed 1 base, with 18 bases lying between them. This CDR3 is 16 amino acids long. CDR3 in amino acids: CASGLVTGAYNYGYTF. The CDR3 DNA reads TGTGCTAGTGGCTTAGTTACCGGGGCCTATAACTATGGCTACACCTTC.

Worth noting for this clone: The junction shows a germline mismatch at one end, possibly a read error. The DNA of the CDR3 is TGTGCCAGCAGTACCGCGAGACTAGCGGGGATGGTCTTC. This encodes CASSTARLAGMVF. The chain links TRBV27 to TRBJ2-1, with 11 nucleotides matching TRBD2. Germline values: CDR1 MNHEY, CDR2 SMNVEV (reference sequence). The CDR3 is 13 amino acids.

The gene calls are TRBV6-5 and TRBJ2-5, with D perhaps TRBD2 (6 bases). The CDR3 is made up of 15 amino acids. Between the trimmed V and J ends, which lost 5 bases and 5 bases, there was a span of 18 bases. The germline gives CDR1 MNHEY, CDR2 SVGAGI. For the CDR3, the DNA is TGTGCCAGCAGTCAGGGCGGGGTAGTACGGGAGACCCAGTACTTC. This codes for CASSQGGVVRETQYF.

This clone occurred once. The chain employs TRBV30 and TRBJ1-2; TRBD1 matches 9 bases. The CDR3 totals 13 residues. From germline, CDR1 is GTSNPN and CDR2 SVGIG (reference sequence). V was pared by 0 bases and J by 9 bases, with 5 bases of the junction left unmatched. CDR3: CAWSVLGTGRYTF. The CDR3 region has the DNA TGTGCCTGGAGTGTCCTCGGGACAGGGCGCTACACCTTC.

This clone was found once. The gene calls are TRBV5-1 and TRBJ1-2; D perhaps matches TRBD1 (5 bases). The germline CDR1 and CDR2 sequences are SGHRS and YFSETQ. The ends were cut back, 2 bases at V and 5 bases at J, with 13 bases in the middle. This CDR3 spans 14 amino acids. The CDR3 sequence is CASSLTGENYGYTF. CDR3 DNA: TGCGCCAGCAGCTTAACAGGAGAAAATTATGGCTACACCTTC.

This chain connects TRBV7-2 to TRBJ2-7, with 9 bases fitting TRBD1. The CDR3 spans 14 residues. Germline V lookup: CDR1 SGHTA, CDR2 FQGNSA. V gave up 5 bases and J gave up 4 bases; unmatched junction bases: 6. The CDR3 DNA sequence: TGTGCCAGCAGCCCGGACAGGGGTTCTTACGAGCAGTACGTC. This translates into CASSPDRGSYEQYV.

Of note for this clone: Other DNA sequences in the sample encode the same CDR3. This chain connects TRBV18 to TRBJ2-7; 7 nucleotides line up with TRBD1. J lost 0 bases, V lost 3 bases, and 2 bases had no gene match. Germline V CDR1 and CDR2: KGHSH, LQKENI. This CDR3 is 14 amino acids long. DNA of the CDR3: TGTGCCAGCTCACCCCGGGACAGCTCCTACGAGCAGTACTTC. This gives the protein CASSPRDSSYEQYF.

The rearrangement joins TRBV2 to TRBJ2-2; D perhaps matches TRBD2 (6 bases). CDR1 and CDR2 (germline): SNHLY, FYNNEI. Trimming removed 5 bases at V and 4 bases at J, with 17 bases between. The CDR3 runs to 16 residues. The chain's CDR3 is CASSRQGGTGTGELFF. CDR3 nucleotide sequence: TGTGCCAGCAGTCGTCAGGGAGGCACCGGCACCGGGGAGCTGTTTTTT.

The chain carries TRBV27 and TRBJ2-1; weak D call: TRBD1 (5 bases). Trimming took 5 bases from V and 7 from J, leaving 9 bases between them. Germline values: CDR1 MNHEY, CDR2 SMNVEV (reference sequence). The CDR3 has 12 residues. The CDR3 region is CASSLGANEQFF. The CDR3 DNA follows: TGTGCCAGCAGTCTTGGGGCGAATGAGCAGTTCTTC.

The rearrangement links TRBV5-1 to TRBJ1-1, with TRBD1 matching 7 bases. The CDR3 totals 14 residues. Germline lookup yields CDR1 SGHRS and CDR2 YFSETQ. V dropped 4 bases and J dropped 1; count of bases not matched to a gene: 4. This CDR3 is CASSPGTENTEAFF. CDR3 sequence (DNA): TGCGCCAGCAGCCCCGGGACAGAGAACACTGAAGCTTTCTTT.

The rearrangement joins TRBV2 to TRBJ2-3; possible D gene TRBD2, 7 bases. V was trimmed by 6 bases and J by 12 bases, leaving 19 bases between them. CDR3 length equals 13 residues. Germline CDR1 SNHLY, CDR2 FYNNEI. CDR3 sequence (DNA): TGTGCCAGCAGCTTTAGGGGGGGTGGAGAACAGTATTTT. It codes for CASSFRGGGEQYF.

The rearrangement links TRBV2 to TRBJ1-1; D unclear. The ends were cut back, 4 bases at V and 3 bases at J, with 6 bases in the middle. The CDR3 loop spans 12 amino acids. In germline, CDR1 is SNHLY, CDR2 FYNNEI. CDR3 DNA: TGTGCCAGCAGTGTGGGGTACACTGAAGCTTTCTTT. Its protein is CASSVGYTEAFF.

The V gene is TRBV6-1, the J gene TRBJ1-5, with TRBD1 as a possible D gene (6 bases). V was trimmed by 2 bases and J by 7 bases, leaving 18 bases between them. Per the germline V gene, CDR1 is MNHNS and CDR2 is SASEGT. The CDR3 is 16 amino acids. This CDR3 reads CASSERKGVRLQPQHF. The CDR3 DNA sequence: TGTGCCAGCAGTGAACGTAAGGGGGTCCGTCTACAGCCCCAGCATTTT.

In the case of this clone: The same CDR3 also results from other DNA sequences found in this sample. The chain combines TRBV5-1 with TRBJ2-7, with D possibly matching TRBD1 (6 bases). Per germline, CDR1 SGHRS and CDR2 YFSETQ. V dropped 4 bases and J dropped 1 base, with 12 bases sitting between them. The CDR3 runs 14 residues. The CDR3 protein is CASSPGQSSYEQYF. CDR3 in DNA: TGCGCCAGCAGCCCCGGACAGTCTTCCTACGAGCAGTACTTC.

The CDR3 region has the DNA TGTGCCAGCAGTTATGGAACAGGGTCCTATGGCTACACCTTC. This sequence encodes CASSYGTGSYGYTF. The chain uses TRBV6-5 and TRBJ1-2, with a tentative D call TRBD1 (6 bases). V lost 3 bases and J 4 bases, leaving 12 bases between the germline ends. CDR3 length: 14 amino acids. Germline values: CDR1 MNHEY, CDR2 SVGAGI.

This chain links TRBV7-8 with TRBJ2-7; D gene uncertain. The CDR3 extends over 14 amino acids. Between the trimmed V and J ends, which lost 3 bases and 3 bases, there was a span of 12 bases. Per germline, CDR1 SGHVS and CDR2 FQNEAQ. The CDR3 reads CASSLAAQSYEQYF. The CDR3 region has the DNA TGTGCCAGCAGCTTGGCGGCACAGAGCTACGAGCAGTACTTC.

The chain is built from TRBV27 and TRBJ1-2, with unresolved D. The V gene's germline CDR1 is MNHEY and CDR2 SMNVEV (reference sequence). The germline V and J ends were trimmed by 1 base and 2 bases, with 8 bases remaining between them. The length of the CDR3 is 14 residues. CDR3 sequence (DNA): TGTGCCAGCAGTTTATACCCAGACAACTATGGCTACACCTTC. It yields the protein CASSLYPDNYGYTF.

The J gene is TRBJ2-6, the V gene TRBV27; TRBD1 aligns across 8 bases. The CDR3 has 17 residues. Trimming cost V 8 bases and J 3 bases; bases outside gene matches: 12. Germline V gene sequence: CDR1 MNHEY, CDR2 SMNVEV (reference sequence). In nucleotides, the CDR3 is TGTGCCAGCGGGCCCCGGCAGGGGGCCTTTGGGGCCAACGTCCTGACTTTC. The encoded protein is CASGPRQGAFGANVLTF.

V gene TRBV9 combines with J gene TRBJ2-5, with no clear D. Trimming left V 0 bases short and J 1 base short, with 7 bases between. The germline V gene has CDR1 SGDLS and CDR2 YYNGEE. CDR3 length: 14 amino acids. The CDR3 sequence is CASSVDASQETQYF. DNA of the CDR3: TGTGCCAGCAGCGTAGACGCCAGCCAAGAGACCCAGTACTTC.